Listed here is a single T cell receptor (beta chain). The data originate from a study of control samples from healthy donors and cancer patients. Germline V gives CDR1 SGHTA, CDR2 FQGTGA. The CDR3 spans 15 residues. V was trimmed by 2 bases and J by 0 bases, leaving 8 bases between them. The data were produced by immunoSEQ multiplex PCR, yet TCRdb's version contains in-frame clones alone and is incomplete. This sample has around 13,000 clones, with approximately 93% found just once. This TCR derives from a man older than 75 with lung cancer. The chain joins TRBV7-3 to TRBJ2-1, with a possible D match to TRBD2 (5 bases). The sequencing input was PBMCs. Here the CDR3 DNA reads TGTGCCAGCAGCTTAGAAGGGAGCTCCTACAATGAGCAGTTCTTC. Translation: CASSLEGSSYNEQFF.